The present T cell receptor beta chain was sequenced within a study of T cells in Graves' hyperthyroidism and ophthalmopathy. Study-level results: Blood also carried most thyroid clonotypes expanded above 0.001.

Orbital computed tomography, thyroid ultrasound, serum thyroxine and TRAb, and clinical symptoms together informed the diagnoses. The CDR3 regions of TCR beta were amplified from RNA transcripts. Primed by the HTBI set, a first-round RT-PCR was run on the TCR CDR3. TCRdb redid the calling of the multiplex PCR reads with MiXCR, one entry per CDR3 protein. The sample has roughly 380,000 distinct CDR3 sequences, 14% seen once; the top ten hold approximately 11%. The sample holds many counts of this clonotype. Its target is unknown. The ends were cut back, 1 base at V and 5 bases at J, with 12 bases in the middle. The CDR3 spans 15 residues. The V gene's germline CDR1 is SEHNR and CDR2 FQNEAQ (reference sequence).

Sequencing was performed on blood. The TCR was taken from a woman aged 60 to 75 with Graves' hyperthyroidism. The chain combines TRBV7-9 with TRBJ2-1, with a weak D call TRBD1 (5 bases). DNA for the CDR3: TGTGCCAGCAGCTTAGGACAGTTTTCTCACAATGAGCAGTTCTTC. Amino acids: CASSLGQFSHNEQFF. The full variable domain, its missing parts supplied by reference TRBV7-9 and TRBJ2-1, is DTGVSQNPRHKITKRGQNVTFRCDPISEHNRLYWYRQTLGQGPEFLTYFQNEAQLEKSRLLSDRFSAERPKGSFSTLEIQRTEQGDSAMYLCASSLGQFSHNEQFFGPGTRLTVL.